This T cell receptor beta chain was recorded in a study of CD8 T cells in Susac syndrome. Study-wide background: There were six sequenced Susac syndrome patients with active disease and about 8 in remission.

Random hexamers served to reverse transcribe about 0.5 to 1 ug RNA. Using its own MiXCR run on the immunoSEQ multiplex PCR reads, TCRdb lists one record per CDR3 protein. The data contain approximately 210,000 distinct CDR3 sequences, approximately 94% of them singletons. Germline CDR1 DFQATT, CDR2 SNEGSKA (reference sequence). The CDR3 has 15 residues. Germline trimming cut 4 bases from V and 5 bases from J; bases unmatched to any gene: 10. This sequence joins TRBV20-1 and TRBJ2-5; TRBD1 agrees at 10 bases. The receptor was isolated from a human donor with Susac syndrome. The sample was CD4+ T cells from PBMCs. The CDR3 coding sequence is TGCAGTGCTATTAGGACAGGGGGGGACTTGGAGACCCAGTACTTC. Its translation is CSAIRTGGDLETQYF.